Sequencing of this TCR beta chain was carried out in a study of blood T cell repertoires in COVID-19. Study as a whole: The United States, Italy and Spain supplied acute and convalescent COVID-19 samples. PBMCs, B-cell-depleted T cells, or T cells provided the cDNA or gDNA that made up the material.

The J segment lost 2 bases and the V segment lost 3 bases, leaving 11 bases of the junction unmatched. Germline V gene sequence: CDR1 MNHNS, CDR2 SASEGT. This CDR3 comprises 17 residues. In the original processing: Amplification from reference gene primers served as the basis for estimated nucleated cell counts. Measured with immunoSEQ multiplex PCR; TCRdb has only the in-frame clones, and not every one. The V and J calls and the clone size are those of that table, but D and trimming were determined from the DNA. The sample lists tens of thousands of clones; about 87% were seen once. The rearrangement links TRBV6-1 to TRBJ1-2, with 8 bases identical to TRBD1. The TCR originated in a woman of 80 years or more with active COVID-19. Specimen: peripheral blood. The CDR3 here is CASSDGPRTGRNYGYTF. The CDR3 coding sequence is TGTGCCAGCAGTGATGGCCCGAGGACAGGGAGGAACTATGGCTACACCTTC.